Given below is one TCR beta chain in context. CD45RO/CCR7/CD25/CD127/CD95/CD27 sorting isolated CD4+ naive, central memory, regulatory and stem cell-like memory cells. The data stem from a study of beta chain features in type 1 diabetes. Of the isolated RNA, all was reverse transcribed, and so the sequenced material was expressed TCRB transcripts. The repertoire was sequenced with immunoSEQ multiplex PCR; TCRdb's copy has only in-frame clones and lacks some. The sample includes fewer than 650,000 clones, roughly a sixth of them seen just once. This CDR3 contains 13 residues. V was shortened by 4 bases and J by 2 bases, with 8 bases between the two germline ends. The germline V gene has CDR1 SGHDN and CDR2 FVKESK.

This chain links TRBV14 with TRBJ2-5; D is unclear. The clonotype was recovered from a man between 18 and 35 years old in good health. The sample consisted of naive CD4+ T cells from blood. The CDR3 here is CASSRAVQETQYF. CDR3 DNA: TGTGCCAGCAGCCGGGCAGTACAAGAGACCCAGTACTTC.